Listed here are 10 T cell receptor beta chains from one sample, sequenced in a study of regulatory T cells in long-lasting Graves disease. With iRepertoire HTBI primers and Arm-PCR of CDR3 regions, TCR beta libraries were built. TCRdb redid the calling of the multiplex PCR reads with MiXCR, one entry per CDR3 protein. The table lists some 600,000 distinct CDR3 sequences, more than 15% of them singletons. Time point indicated: newly diagnosed GD, antithyroid drugs for less than 3 months. Extracted PBMC RNA gave rise to the TCR library. These same records also appear under a second study, on T cells in Graves' hyperthyroidism and ophthalmopathy.

The sample in question was peripheral blood mononuclear cells (PBMCs), obtained at new diagnosis, from a patient treated with antithyroid drugs. These TCRs come from a man younger than 30 with Graves disease.

In the case of this clonotype: This could be a read error, since a much larger clone is one nucleotide away. V usage is TRBV3-1 and J usage is TRBJ2-4; TRBD1 or TRBD2 may be the D gene (5 bases each). Trimming removed 0 bases from V and 13 bases from J, with 10 bases in between. The CDR3 runs to 12 residues. CDR1 LGHDT and CDR2 YNNKEL come from the germline V gene (reference sequence). Written as DNA, the CDR3 is TGTGCCAGCAGCCAAGAGAGGGGCGGGCAGTACTTC. Protein product: CASSQERGGQYF.

The rearrangement uses TRBV2 and TRBJ2-6, with D unresolved. Between the trimmed V and J ends, which lost 5 bases and 0 bases, there was a span of 8 bases. The germline CDR1 and CDR2 sequences are SNHLY and FYNNEI. This CDR3 is 15 amino acids long. This CDR3 is CASSFTVSGANVLTF. The CDR3, as DNA: TGTGCCAGCAGTTTTACAGTCTCTGGGGCCAACGTCCTGACTTTC.

The sample holds a few counts of this clonotype. The rearrangement joins TRBV15 to TRBJ1-5; D is uncertain. Germline V gene data show CDR1 as LNHNV and CDR2 as YYDKDF (reference sequence). The CDR3 covers 12 residues. V gave up 5 bases and J gave up 3 bases, with 5 bases separating them. The CDR3 loop is CATSGNNQPQHF. In DNA form, the CDR3 reads TGTGCCACCAGCGGTAACAATCAGCCCCAGCATTTT.

The sample holds a few counts of this clonotype. This chain joins TRBV2 and TRBJ2-7; 11 bases match TRBD2. Germline assignment: CDR1 SNHLY and CDR2 FYNNEI. This CDR3 is built from 16 residues. Germline trimming cut 1 base from V and 2 bases from J; bases unmatched to any gene: 4. The CDR3 nucleotides are TGTGCCAGCAGTGAAGACGCTAGCGGGAGGACCTACGAGCAGTACTTC. Translating gives CASSEDASGRTYEQYF.

This chain uses TRBV7-9 with TRBJ1-5; 7 bases line up with TRBD1. This CDR3 spans 16 amino acids. Germline V CDR1 and CDR2: SEHNR, FQNEAQ (reference sequence). J was trimmed by 2 bases and V by 4 bases; bases with no gene match: 8. The CDR3 DNA sequence: TGTGCCAGCAGCTACAGGGGTAAGAACGGCAATCAGCCCCAGCATTTT. Translation: CASSYRGKNGNQPQHF.

V usage is TRBV27 and J usage is TRBJ2-1; 7 nucleotides agree with TRBD2. This CDR3 comprises 15 residues. CDR1 is MNHEY, CDR2 SMNVEV, per germline (reference sequence). The V and J ends lost 4 bases and 6 bases, in that order; junction bases with no gene match: 9. The CDR3 spells CASSSLGGSSNEQFF. The DNA of the CDR3 is TGTGCCAGCAGTTCCCTTGGCGGGAGTAGCAATGAGCAGTTCTTC.

The V gene is TRBV15, the J gene TRBJ2-1, with D tentatively TRBD2 (7 bases). Trimming removed 0 bases at V and 3 bases at J, with 15 bases between. Germline-derived CDR1 and CDR2 are LNHNV and YYDKDF (reference sequence). This CDR3 is 17 amino acids long. In DNA form, the CDR3 reads TGTGCCACCAGCAGAGATGGGGGGGGGGCTTTCTACAATGAGCAGTTCTTC. Its protein is CATSRDGGGAFYNEQFF.

This clonotype was detected ten times or more. The V gene is TRBV7-3, the J gene TRBJ2-7, with 10 bases fitting TRBD2. Germline CDR1 SGHTA, CDR2 FQGTGA. After removal of 7 bases from V and 12 bases from J, the junction contained 15 bases not matched to a gene. CDR3 length: 14 amino acids. This CDR3 is CASTAGEREGYRYF. CDR3 coding DNA: TGTGCCAGCACAGCCGGGGAGCGGGAGGGATATCGGTACTTC.

This clonotype was counted at least ten times. The genes are TRBV3-1 and TRBJ2-1; TRBD2 aligns across 7 bases. Trimming removed 3 bases from V and 8 bases from J; junction bases left unmatched: 13. This CDR3 contains 16 residues. The germline gives CDR1 LGHDT, CDR2 YNNKEL (reference sequence). The CDR3 coding sequence is TGTGCCAGCAGCCATCCGGGGTTCGGGGGGAGGGATGAGCAGTTCTTC. Amino acids: CASSHPGFGGRDEQFF.

This clonotype showed up just a few times. Here the CDR3 reads CASSFAGFYEQYF. CDR3 coding DNA: TGTGCCAGCAGTTTCGCAGGGTTCTACGAGCAGTACTTC. The gene calls are TRBV12-3 or TRBV12-4 and TRBJ2-7, with TRBD1 as a possible D gene (5 bases). Trimming left V 3 bases short and J 3 bases short, with 9 bases between. This CDR3 is built from 13 residues.